These 14 T cell receptor beta chains came from one sample sequenced in a study of Tregs in tolerant kidney transplant recipients. Their antigens are not known. Some clones are missing from TCRdb's copy, which holds only in-frame ones; the method was immunoSEQ multiplex PCR. This table has just under 20,000 clones, about three fifths appearing once. Material for sequencing was Tregs from blood cultured with allogeneic cells. The receptors derive from a human donor in good health.

The chain uses TRBV18 and TRBJ2-7; tentatively, D is TRBD1 or TRBD2 (5 bases each). The CDR3 runs 15 residues. Between the trimmed V and J ends, which lost 0 bases and 9 bases, there was a span of 18 bases. Germline assignment: CDR1 KGHSH and CDR2 LQKENI. As DNA, the CDR3 is TGTGCCAGCTCACCACCCCTGGGGCAGGCTGGGGGGCAGTACTTC. This encodes CASSPPLGQAGGQYF.

The V gene is TRBV7-3, the J gene TRBJ1-1, with a possible D match to TRBD1 (5 bases). Per germline, CDR1 SGHTA and CDR2 FQGTGA. The CDR3 has 15 amino acids. The germline V and J ends were trimmed by 5 bases and 5 bases, with 18 bases remaining between them. The CDR3 region is CASSLQTLRETEAFF. For the CDR3, the DNA is TGTGCCAGCAGCCTCCAAACACTCAGGGAAACTGAAGCTTTCTTT.

The gene calls are TRBV5-1 and TRBJ1-1, with TRBD1 matching over 9 bases. The CDR3 extends over 14 amino acids. V dropped 4 bases and J dropped 4; count of bases not matched to a gene: 5. Germline CDR1 SGHRS, CDR2 YFSETQ. Here the CDR3 reads CASSGGQGFTEAFF. CDR3 nucleotide sequence: TGCGCCAGCAGCGGGGGACAGGGCTTCACTGAAGCTTTCTTT.

This clone appeared once. The chain recombines TRBV6-5 with TRBJ2-4; D is possibly TRBD1 (5 bases). V shed 6 bases and J shed 0 bases, with 12 bases lying between them. The CDR3 spans 15 residues. CDR1 MNHEY and CDR2 SVGAGI come from the germline V gene. This CDR3 is CASRQGHQAKNIQYF. As DNA, the CDR3 is TGTGCCAGCAGACAAGGACATCAAGCCAAAAACATTCAGTACTTC.

The rearrangement joins TRBV18 to TRBJ1-5; D may be TRBD1 (5 bases). The CDR3 sequence is 16 residues long. CDR1 KGHSH and CDR2 LQKENI come from the germline V gene. V lost 0 bases and J 5 bases, leaving 14 bases between the germline ends. CDR3 amino acids: CASSPPPGGFDQPQHF. Written as DNA, the CDR3 is TGTGCCAGCTCACCACCTCCTGGGGGGTTTGATCAGCCCCAGCATTTT. The complete variable domain, with remaining parts taken from reference TRBV18 and TRBJ1-5, reads NAGVMQNPRHLVRRRGQEARLRCSPMKGHSHVYWYRQLPEEGLKFMVYLQKENIIDESGMPKERFSAEFPKEGPSILRIQQVVRGDSAAYFCASSPPPGGFDQPQHFGDGTRLSIL.

J is TRBJ2-2 and V is TRBV7-6, with 10 bases fitting TRBD2. Germline CDR1 is SGHVS and CDR2 is FNYEAQ. The CDR3 is 15 residues long. With 4 bases clipped from V and 4 bases from J, the junction kept 3 bases outside the gene matches. The CDR3 sequence is CASSSGTSATGELFF. The CDR3 DNA is TGTGCCAGCAGCTCAGGGACTAGCGCCACCGGGGAGCTGTTTTTT.

The chain's CDR3 is CASSLVAGTAVGYTF. The CDR3 bases are TGTGCCAGCAGCTTAGTGGCGGGGACAGCGGTGGGGTACACCTTC. The V and J genes are TRBV7-6 and TRBJ1-2, with TRBD1 identical over 7 bases. CDR3 length equals 15 residues. The trim removed 1 base at V and 11 bases at J, leaving 13 bases unmatched. The germline V gene encodes CDR1 SGHVS and CDR2 FNYEAQ.

The chain recombines TRBV2 with TRBJ2-1; D tentatively fits TRBD1 or TRBD2 (5 bases each). The length of the CDR3 is 14 residues. Germline values: CDR1 SNHLY, CDR2 FYNNEI. V dropped 11 bases and J dropped 7 bases, with 21 bases sitting between them. In nucleotides, the CDR3 is TGTGCCGGATTAGGGGAGCTAGCTTGGAATGAGCAGTTCTTC. Its translation: CAGLGELAWNEQFF.

V gene TRBV18 combines with J gene TRBJ2-3, with D possibly TRBD2 on 5 matching bases. Trimming removed 5 bases at V and 8 bases at J, with 14 bases between. The germline V gene has CDR1 KGHSH and CDR2 LQKENI. The CDR3 runs to 13 residues. CDR3 loop: CASSAREAGTQYF. DNA of the CDR3: TGTGCCAGCTCAGCCCGGGAAGCCGGTACGCAGTATTTT.

This clone was seen a few times. The chain links TRBV2 to TRBJ1-2; TRBD1 agrees at 7 bases. V dropped 7 bases and J dropped 4; count of bases not matched to a gene: 9. CDR1 and CDR2 from the germline V gene are SNHLY and FYNNEI. This CDR3 has 14 amino acids. The CDR3 DNA follows: TGTGCCAGCACTCCGGACAGGCGAACCTATGGCTACACCTTC. It is translated as CASTPDRRTYGYTF.

This clone is classed as medium-sized (0.01 to 0.1%). The chain joins TRBV6-5 to TRBJ1-3; D is unresolved. CDR1 is MNHEY and CDR2 is SVGAGI in the germline V gene. Trimming pared 2 bases from V and 4 bases from J, leaving 12 bases between. The CDR3 is 15 amino acids. CDR3 DNA sequence: TGTGCCAGCAGTTACACTCGCTGGTCCGGAAACACCATATATTTT. Protein sequence: CASSYTRWSGNTIYF.

The CDR3 loop reads CASSTSGGYEQYF. CDR3 nucleotide sequence: TGTGCCAGTAGTACGTCAGGGGGCTACGAGCAGTACTTC. J is TRBJ2-7 and V is TRBV19, with 7 nucleotides matching TRBD1. Germline V gives CDR1 LNHDA, CDR2 SQIVND (reference sequence). With 4 bases clipped from V and 3 bases from J, the junction kept 3 bases outside the gene matches. The CDR3 extends over 13 amino acids. The full variable domain, in which reference TRBV19 and TRBJ2-7 provide the parts outside the CDR3, is DGGITQSPKYLFRKEGQNVTLSCEQNLNHDAMYWYRQDPGQGLRLIYYSQIVNDFQKGDIAEGYSVSREKKESFPLTVTSAQKNPTAFYLCASSTSGGYEQYFGPGTRLTVT.

The V and J genes are TRBV29-1 and TRBJ1-5; D possibly corresponds to TRBD1 (5 bases). The germline V and J ends were trimmed by 4 bases and 0 bases, with 10 bases remaining between them. Germline V gene data show CDR1 as SQVTM and CDR2 as ANQGSEA. The CDR3 sequence is 14 residues long. The CDR3 reads CSVGGPNSNQPQHF. CDR3 DNA sequence: TGCAGCGTTGGGGGACCTAATAGCAATCAGCCCCAGCATTTT. Full variable domain (rest looked up from reference TRBV29-1 and TRBJ1-5): SAVISQKPSRDICQRGTSLTIQCQVDSQVTMMFWYRQQPGQSLTLIATANQGSEATYESGFVIDKFPISRPNLTFSTLTVSNMSPEDSSIYLCSVGGPNSNQPQHFGDGTRLSIL.

The rearrangement uses TRBV2 and TRBJ2-5, with D uncertain. V lost 5 bases and J lost 2, with 3 bases in between. From germline, CDR1 is SNHLY and CDR2 FYNNEI. The CDR3 is 11 residues long. CDR3 amino acids: CASSPQETQYF. The CDR3 nucleotides read TGTGCCAGCAGTCCTCAAGAGACCCAGTACTTC.